This T cell receptor beta chain originates from a study of technical replicates of blood from a handful of donors. TCRdb's table, derived via immunoSEQ multiplex PCR, lists solely in-frame clones and lacks some. The sample contains under 90,000 clones, about 95% of which appear only once. With 8 bases clipped from V and 1 base from J, the junction kept 15 bases outside the gene matches. In germline, CDR1 is ENHRY, CDR2 SYGVKD. This CDR3 spans 18 amino acids. The sequence was obtained from a human donor in good health. The sequenced sample consisted of T cells isolated from PBMCs. The gene calls are TRBV10-3 and TRBJ2-1, with TRBD1 identical over 9 bases. CDR3 amino acids: CAILYSRQGEGSYNEQFF. DNA of the CDR3: TGTGCCATCCTTTATTCCAGACAGGGGGAGGGGTCCTACAATGAGCAGTTCTTC.